The next 31 T cell receptor beta chains were all read from a single sample in a study of T cell repertoires in cytomegalovirus infection. What these receptors recognize is not known. Via MiXCR, TCRdb re-called the reads, giving one row per CDR3 protein. The table lists tens of thousands of distinct CDR3 sequences, over 15% of them singletons. The sample consisted of CD8+ T cells from cultured PBMCs, taken from culture after CMV antigen stimulation. The receptors here all came from a human donor in good health (CMV status not recorded). Some clones in this sample may be carry-over from other donors' samples.

V is TRBV6-2 or TRBV6-3 and J is TRBJ1-2; maybe TRBD1 (5 bases). The V end was cut by 6 bases, the J end by 4 bases, with 12 bases between. CDR1 is MNHEY, CDR2 SVGEGT, per germline. The CDR3 sequence is 13 residues long. In DNA, the CDR3 is TGTGCCAGCAGCTCCGACAGCCTCTATGGCTACACCTTC. This codes for CASSSDSLYGYTF.

The rearrangement uses TRBV28 and TRBJ2-3; TRBD2 agrees at 9 bases. The V gene's germline CDR1 is MDHEN and CDR2 SYDVKM. Germline trimming cut 5 bases from V and 7 bases from J; bases unmatched to any gene: 19. CDR3 length: 18 amino acids. CDR3 DNA sequence: TGTGCCAGCAGTACGTTAGCCCTCGAGGGACTAGCTTTCCATACGCAGTATTTT. As protein: CASSTLALEGLAFHTQYF.

V is TRBV28 and J is TRBJ1-4, with unresolved D. Trimming pared 6 bases from V and 0 bases from J, leaving 17 bases between. The CDR3 consists of 17 residues. The V gene's germline CDR1 is MDHEN and CDR2 SYDVKM. CDR3 loop: CASRLPHSRATNEKLFF. Here the CDR3 DNA reads TGTGCCAGCAGGCTACCCCACTCCCGGGCAACTAATGAAAAACTGTTTTTT.

This rearrangement joins TRBV7-6 to TRBJ2-3, with a tentative D call TRBD2 (6 bases). The CDR3 is 15 residues long. The ends were cut back, 2 bases at V and 0 bases at J, with 9 bases in the middle. From germline, CDR1 is SGHVS and CDR2 FNYEAQ. CDR3 sequence reads: CASSLRAGSTDTQYF. The CDR3 coding sequence is TGTGCCAGCAGCTTAAGGGCGGGGAGCACAGATACGCAGTATTTT.

The chain is built from TRBV12-3 or TRBV12-4 and TRBJ2-5; 8 bases are shared with TRBD1. J was trimmed by 12 bases and V by 5 bases; bases with no gene match: 14. This CDR3 region has 14 residues. In DNA, the CDR3 is TGTGCCAGCAGTCCCGCCGGGACAGGTCATAAGAAGTACTTC. This sequence encodes CASSPAGTGHKKYF.

J is TRBJ2-7 and V is TRBV6-1; TRBD2 might be the D (6 bases). The CDR3 sequence is 14 residues long. V lost 6 bases and J lost 3, with 15 bases in between. Germline V gene data show CDR1 as MNHNS and CDR2 as SASEGT. The CDR3 DNA sequence: TGTGCCAGCAGCACGGGACTCCCAAACTACGAGCAGTACTTC. It codes for CASSTGLPNYEQYF.

The chain couples TRBV7-8 to TRBJ2-7; D gene unclear. Germline-derived CDR1 and CDR2 are SGHVS and FQNEAQ. CDR3 size: 14 residues. Deletions cut 0 bases from V and 5 bases from J, with 11 bases between. CDR3 DNA sequence: TGTGCCAGCAGCTTAGCGTACGGGTCTGACGAGCAGTACTTC. Translated, it gives CASSLAYGSDEQYF.

The chain is built from TRBV6-2 or TRBV6-3 and TRBJ2-2; D gene unclear. CDR1 and CDR2 from the germline V gene are MNHEY and SVGEGT. The CDR3 contains 12 residues. The germline V and J ends were trimmed by 7 bases and 5 bases, with 8 bases remaining between them. CDR3: CASNPGTGELFF. CDR3 in DNA: TGTGCCAGCAATCCCGGGACCGGGGAGCTGTTTTTT.

The rearrangement uses TRBV6-1 and TRBJ2-3, with 9 bases lining up with TRBD2. The trim removed 6 bases at V and 4 bases at J, leaving 20 bases unmatched. From germline, CDR1 is MNHNS and CDR2 SASEGT. This CDR3 has 19 amino acids. CDR3 amino acids: CASSPSSGEILRRPDTQYF. The CDR3 nucleotides are TGTGCCAGCAGCCCCTCTAGCGGGGAAATTCTTAGACGGCCAGATACGCAGTATTTT.

This clonotype has a count of ten or more. V usage is TRBV12-3 or TRBV12-4 and J usage is TRBJ1-4, with TRBD1 as a possible D gene (6 bases). Trimming took 2 bases from V and 8 from J, leaving 9 bases between them. The CDR3 has 13 amino acids. CDR3 DNA sequence: TGTGCCAGCAGTTTAAACAGGGTCGAAAAACTGTTTTTT. It codes for CASSLNRVEKLFF.

This clonotype appeared many times. This chain links TRBV12-3 or TRBV12-4 with TRBJ2-7, with 8 nucleotides matching TRBD2. This CDR3 has 19 residues. V was pared by 6 bases and J by 1 base, with 20 bases of the junction left unmatched. The CDR3 DNA reads as TGTGCCAGCAGCCGCTGGGCCGGGGGGGCCAAGATCACATCCTACGAGCAGTACTTC. It is translated as CASSRWAGGAKITSYEQYF.

This clonotype has only a few counts. This sequence joins TRBV2 and TRBJ2-5; D gene unclear. Germline V CDR1 and CDR2: SNHLY, FYNNEI. Trimming removed 5 bases at V and 3 bases at J, with 7 bases between. This CDR3 is 12 amino acids long. This chain's CDR3 is CASSPAEETQYF. The DNA for the CDR3 is TGTGCCAGCAGTCCAGCAGAAGAGACCCAGTACTTC.

The chain links TRBV7-9 to TRBJ2-7; D ambiguous. Germline lookup yields CDR1 SEHNR and CDR2 FQNEAQ (reference sequence). The CDR3 is 12 residues long. V shed 5 bases and J shed 4 bases, with 9 bases lying between them. The CDR3 loop reads CASSPRIYEQYF. The DNA of the CDR3 is TGTGCCAGCAGCCCAAGGATATACGAGCAGTACTTC.

A few counts support this clonotype. The chain is built from TRBV5-5 and TRBJ1-1; 7 bases align to TRBD1. The CDR3 is 14 residues long. V was clipped by 4 bases and J by 4 bases; unmatched bases: 7. The germline V gene has CDR1 SGHKS and CDR2 YYEKEE (reference sequence). The CDR3 DNA reads as TGTGCCAGCAGCCTGACAGGGTTGGCCACTGAAGCTTTCTTT. Its translation is CASSLTGLATEAFF.

The chain recombines TRBV12-3 or TRBV12-4 with TRBJ1-5, with D maybe TRBD1 (6 bases). The germline V and J ends were trimmed by 8 bases and 9 bases, with 17 bases remaining between them. This CDR3 is built from 13 residues. CDR3 bases: TGTGCCAGCCGTTCGAGAGGGGGTCCGCCCCAGCATTTT. It encodes CASRSRGGPPQHF.

The rearrangement uses TRBV6-6 and TRBJ2-7; the D gene is possibly TRBD1 (6 bases). There are 14 residues in the CDR3. CDR1 and CDR2 (germline): MNHNY, SVGAGI (reference sequence). V was shortened by 4 bases and J by 0 bases, with 10 bases between the two germline ends. In DNA form, the CDR3 reads TGTGCCAGCAGTTCTCTGGACAGCTCCTACGAGCAGTACTTC. Encoded protein: CASSSLDSSYEQYF.

This clonotype has a handful of counts. This rearrangement joins TRBV9 to TRBJ2-1; 7 bases fit TRBD2. V dropped 4 bases and J dropped 4; count of bases not matched to a gene: 11. Germline-derived CDR1 and CDR2 are SGDLS and YYNGEE. The CDR3 is 16 amino acids. The CDR3 nucleotides are TGTGCCAGCAGCAGCCGGGAGGCGACCTATTACAATGAGCAGTTCTTC. Amino acid sequence: CASSSREATYYNEQFF. Filled out from reference TRBV9 and TRBJ2-1, the complete variable domain reads DSGVTQTPKHLITATGQRVTLRCSPRSGDLSVYWYQQSLDQGLQFLIQYYNGEERAKGNILERFSAQQFPDLHSELNLSSLELGDSALYFCASSSREATYYNEQFFGPGTRLTVL.

This clonotype was detected a few times. This chain connects TRBV7-2 to TRBJ2-6; 9 bases fit TRBD1. There are 19 residues in the CDR3. The germline gives CDR1 SGHTA, CDR2 FQGNSA. V was clipped by 3 bases and J by 1 base; unmatched bases: 10. The CDR3 protein is CASSFTAGTGPSGANVLTF. Written as DNA, the CDR3 is TGTGCCAGCAGCTTCACGGCCGGGACAGGGCCTTCTGGGGCCAACGTCCTGACTTTC. Supplemented by reference TRBV7-2 and TRBJ2-6, the full variable domain reads GAGVSQSPSNKVTEKGKDVELRCDPISGHTALYWYRQSLGQGLEFLIYFQGNSAPDKSGLPSDRFSAERTGGSVSTLTIQRTQQEDSAVYLCASSFTAGTGPSGANVLTFGAGSRLTVL.

The chain carries TRBV27 and TRBJ2-1; 7 positions match TRBD2. Trimming removed 9 bases from V and 0 bases from J; junction bases left unmatched: 11. CDR1 is MNHEY, CDR2 SMNVEV, per germline (reference sequence). This CDR3 is 16 amino acids long. The CDR3 coding sequence is TGTGCCAGTAGGGATAGCGGGTCAAGCTCCTACAATGAGCAGTTCTTC. Protein product: CASRDSGSSSYNEQFF.

This clonotype was counted between two and nine times. The chain has TRBV6-5 and TRBJ2-3, with 9 bases that match TRBD1. Per germline, CDR1 MNHEY and CDR2 SVGAGI. The CDR3 covers 14 residues. V dropped 7 bases and J dropped 6; count of bases not matched to a gene: 8. CDR3 loop: CASTTGGRRDTQYF. The DNA of the CDR3 is TGTGCCAGCACCACAGGGGGCCGGAGGGATACGCAGTATTTT.

The sample holds a few counts of this clonotype. The CDR3: CASSLGSPDTQYF. As DNA, the CDR3 is TGTGCCAGCAGCTTAGGGAGCCCAGATACGCAGTATTTT. The chain joins TRBV7-8 to TRBJ2-3; the D is unclear. Trimming removed 1 base from V and 4 bases from J, with 6 bases in between. Germline CDR1 reads SGHVS; CDR2 reads FQNEAQ. The CDR3 runs to 13 residues. The whole variable domain, filled in from reference TRBV7-8 and TRBJ2-3, reads GAGVSQSPRYKVAKRGQDVALRCDPISGHVSLFWYQQALGQGPEFLTYFQNEAQLDKSGLPSDRFFAERPEGSVSTLKIQRTQQEDSAVYLCASSLGSPDTQYFGPGTRLTVL.

This clonotype was recorded at least ten times. This chain connects TRBV7-8 to TRBJ2-7; 9 nucleotides align to TRBD2. The J segment lost 5 bases and the V segment lost 1 base, leaving 9 bases of the junction unmatched. CDR3 length: 16 residues. Per the germline V gene, CDR1 is SGHVS and CDR2 is FQNEAQ. The CDR3 loop is CASSLGAGGGEDEQYF. As DNA, the CDR3 is TGTGCCAGCAGCTTAGGGGCCGGCGGGGGGGAGGACGAGCAGTACTTC. Full variable domain (rest looked up from reference TRBV7-8 and TRBJ2-7): GAGVSQSPRYKVAKRGQDVALRCDPISGHVSLFWYQQALGQGPEFLTYFQNEAQLDKSGLPSDRFFAERPEGSVSTLKIQRTQQEDSAVYLCASSLGAGGGEDEQYFGPGTRLTVT.

This clonotype was seen repeatedly, ten times or more. This rearrangement joins TRBV6-2 or TRBV6-3 to TRBJ2-1; perhaps TRBD1 as D (5 bases). The CDR3 has 15 residues. Germline assignment: CDR1 MNHEY and CDR2 SVGEGT. Trimming took 6 bases from V and 0 from J, leaving 12 bases between them. For the CDR3, the DNA is TGTGCCAGCAGCCTCCAGGGTGGCTCCTACAATGAGCAGTTCTTC. This gives the protein CASSLQGGSYNEQFF.

The chain joins TRBV7-3 to TRBJ1-1; tentatively, D is TRBD1 (6 bases). With 3 bases removed from V and 5 bases from J, the gap between germline ends came to 13 bases. From germline, CDR1 is SGHTA and CDR2 FQGTGA. The CDR3 is made up of 14 amino acids. The CDR3 sequence: CASSLAGARTEAFF. The CDR3 nucleotides read TGTGCCAGCAGCTTGGCAGGGGCGCGGACTGAAGCTTTCTTT.

In this sample, this clonotype turned up a few times. The V and J genes are TRBV11-1 and TRBJ1-2; D is unclear. The CDR3 has 13 residues. Trimming shortened V by 5 bases and J by 2 bases, and 9 bases separated the two germline ends. In germline, CDR1 is SGHAT, CDR2 FQDESV (reference sequence). The CDR3 is CASSILGNYGYTF. CDR3 nucleotide sequence: TGTGCCAGCAGCATTTTGGGGAACTATGGCTACACCTTC. Supplemented by reference TRBV11-1 and TRBJ1-2, the full variable domain reads EAEVAQSPRYKITEKSQAVAFWCDPISGHATLYWYRQILGQGPELLVQFQDESVVDDSQLPKDRFSAERLKGVDSTLKIQPAELGDSAMYLCASSILGNYGYTFGSGTRLTVV.

There are a few counts of this clonotype. The chain carries TRBV12-3 or TRBV12-4 and TRBJ2-3; 14 nucleotides align to TRBD2. Trimming removed 6 bases from V and 7 bases from J; junction bases left unmatched: 9. This CDR3 is 16 amino acids long. Here the CDR3 reads CASRVGTSGGTNTQYF. The DNA of the CDR3 is TGTGCCAGCAGGGTAGGGACTAGCGGGGGCACGAATACGCAGTATTTT.

This rearrangement joins TRBV5-1 to TRBJ2-2; D remains unclear. V was trimmed by 0 bases and J by 6 bases, leaving 9 bases between them. CDR1 and CDR2 (germline): SGHRS, YFSETQ. This CDR3 comprises 14 residues. CDR3 sequence: CASSLVGTPGELFF. DNA for the CDR3: TGCGCCAGCAGCTTGGTGGGCACCCCCGGGGAGCTGTTTTTT.

This clonotype was seen only a few times. CDR3 amino acids: CASNANRLAGGIIGETQYF. The DNA for the CDR3 is TGTGCCAGCAATGCGAACCGACTAGCGGGAGGGATTATCGGAGAGACCCAGTACTTC. The chain carries TRBV28 and TRBJ2-5; 14 nucleotides line up with TRBD2. V lost 7 bases and J lost 4; bases outside the gene matches: 17. The length of the CDR3 is 19 residues. Per the germline V gene, CDR1 is MDHEN and CDR2 is SYDVKM.

The rearrangement links TRBV5-4 to TRBJ2-5, with D uncertain. Per germline, CDR1 SGHNT and CDR2 YYREEE (reference sequence). Trimming took off 2 bases at V and 3 bases at J, with 8 bases between the two ends. This CDR3 has 13 residues. This chain's CDR3 is CASSFNLEETQYF. The CDR3 nucleotides are TGTGCCAGCAGCTTTAACTTAGAAGAGACCCAGTACTTC.

This sequence joins TRBV7-2 and TRBJ2-1; 8 bases map to TRBD2. The CDR3 length is 14 residues. The V gene's germline CDR1 is SGHTA and CDR2 FQGNSA. After removal of 4 bases from V and 8 bases from J, the junction contained 7 bases not matched to a gene. The CDR3 region is CASSSSAGVYEQFF. CDR3 in DNA: TGTGCCAGCAGCTCCTCAGCGGGAGTCTATGAGCAGTTCTTC. Full variable domain (outside the CDR3, taken from reference TRBV7-2 and TRBJ2-1): GAGVSQSPSNKVTEKGKDVELRCDPISGHTALYWYRQSLGQGLEFLIYFQGNSAPDKSGLPSDRFSAERTGGSVSTLTIQRTQQEDSAVYLCASSSSAGVYEQFFGPGTRLTVL.

This clonotype was detected a few times. V and J are TRBV4-1 and TRBJ2-1, with D possibly being TRBD1 or TRBD2 (6 bases each). Germline CDR1 and CDR2: MGHRA and YSYEKL. V was trimmed by 2 bases and J by 1 base, leaving 15 bases between them. The CDR3 has 17 amino acids. DNA of the CDR3: TGCGCCAGCAGCCAACCTTGGCAGGGGAGGTCCTACAATGAGCAGTTCTTC. It codes for CASSQPWQGRSYNEQFF.